This entry lists 16 T cell receptor beta chains sequenced from one sample in a study of blood T cell repertoires in COVID-19. The table came from immunoSEQ multiplex PCR; TCRdb's copy has only in-frame clones and leaves some out. The top ten hold around 1.5% of the sample, which has about 150,000 clones, approximately 89% seen once. Sequenced material: peripheral blood. The receptors shown here come from a human donor in a cohort sampled during active COVID-19.

V and J are TRBV11-2 and TRBJ2-7; tentative D call: TRBD2 (6 bases). This CDR3 region has 18 residues. V was shortened by 2 bases and J by 4 bases, with 24 bases between the two germline ends. Looked up from germline, CDR1 is SGHAT and CDR2 is FQNNGV. This CDR3 is CASSLFPGGGNIGYEQYF. Written as DNA, the CDR3 is TGTGCCAGCAGCTTATTCCCCGGTGGAGGGAATATCGGGTACGAGCAGTACTTC.

The chain links TRBV10-3 to TRBJ2-5; 13 positions agree with TRBD2. The CDR3 extends over 15 amino acids. Trimming removed 0 bases from V and 5 bases from J; junction bases left unmatched: 0. Germline values: CDR1 ENHRY, CDR2 SYGVKD. The CDR3 bases are TGTGCCATCAGTGAGTCGGGACTAGCGGGGGAGACCCAGTACTTC. Encoded protein: CAISESGLAGETQYF.

This clone has just one count. The chain is built from TRBV3-1 (or the pseudogene TRBV3-2) and TRBJ2-3; possible D gene TRBD2, 6 bases. The CDR3 loop spans 15 amino acids. In germline, CDR1 is LGHDT, CDR2 YNNKEL (reference sequence). Trimming cost V 4 bases and J 0 bases, with 11 bases left between them. CDR3 protein: CASSPPGTSTDTQYF. CDR3 DNA sequence: TGTGCCAGCAGCCCACCCGGGACTAGCACAGATACGCAGTATTTT.

The J gene is TRBJ1-1, the V gene TRBV10-3; D not certain. Trimming cost V 3 bases and J 1 base, with 9 bases left between them. The CDR3 spans 14 residues. Germline V lookup: CDR1 ENHRY, CDR2 SYGVKD. The CDR3 reads CAISDIGGNTEAFF. CDR3 nucleotides: TGTGCCATCAGTGATATTGGAGGGAACACTGAAGCTTTCTTT.

The chain joins TRBV6-5 to TRBJ1-1, with TRBD1 as a possible D gene (6 bases). Germline V gene data show CDR1 as MNHEY and CDR2 as SVGAGI. Deletions cut 6 bases from V and 1 base from J, with 12 bases between. The CDR3 consists of 14 residues. The CDR3 is CASRVGQRNTEAFF. DNA for the CDR3: TGTGCCAGCAGAGTCGGACAGAGGAACACTGAAGCTTTCTTT.

V gene TRBV5-8 combines with J gene TRBJ2-2; D ambiguous. The CDR3 runs 14 residues. V dropped 0 bases and J dropped 9 bases, with 12 bases sitting between them. Germline CDR1 is SGHTS and CDR2 is YDEGEE. Here the CDR3 reads CASSLGFGFRELFF. As DNA, the CDR3 is TGTGCCAGCAGCTTGGGATTCGGTTTCCGGGAGCTGTTTTTT. The whole variable domain, filled in from reference TRBV5-8 and TRBJ2-2, reads EAGVTQSPTHLIKTRGQQATLRCSPISGHTSVYWYQQALGLGLQFLLWYDEGEERNRGNFPPRFSGRQFPNYSSELNVNALELEDSALYLCASSLGFGFRELFFGEGSRLTVL.

V usage is TRBV25-1 and J usage is TRBJ1-1; D may be TRBD1 (6 bases). The CDR3 covers 14 residues. CDR1 and CDR2 from the germline V gene are MGHDK and SYGVNS. The V gene lost 2 bases and the J gene lost 6 bases, with 13 bases spanning the gap. CDR3 sequence reads: CASSERGYVAEAFF. DNA of the CDR3: TGTGCCAGCAGTGAAAGGGGGTATGTCGCTGAAGCTTTCTTT.

The V gene is TRBV5-4, the J gene TRBJ2-5; D is perhaps TRBD2 (5 bases). In germline, CDR1 is SGHNT, CDR2 YYREEE (reference sequence). The ends were cut back, 7 bases at V and 5 bases at J, with 15 bases in the middle. The CDR3 is made up of 13 amino acids. The CDR3 sequence is CASFNGERETQYF. The DNA for the CDR3 is TGTGCCAGCTTCAACGGGGAGCGGGAGACCCAGTACTTC.

The chain is built from TRBV5-4 and TRBJ1-3; D not certain. The germline V gene encodes CDR1 SGHNT and CDR2 YYREEE (reference sequence). CDR3 length: 15 residues. V was pared by 4 bases and J by 0 bases, with 11 bases between. CDR3 amino acids: CASSQDPSSGNTIYF. In DNA form, the CDR3 reads TGTGCCAGCAGCCAAGATCCGAGCTCTGGAAACACCATATATTTT.

The rearrangement links TRBV7-9 to TRBJ1-1; a weak D match, TRBD1 (5 bases). CDR1 is SEHNR and CDR2 is FQNEAQ in the germline V gene (reference sequence). This CDR3 has 12 amino acids. V lost 7 bases and J lost 11, with 17 bases in between. The CDR3 loop reads CASTLEGLDAFF. The DNA for the CDR3 is TGTGCCAGCACCCTGGAGGGGCTGGACGCTTTCTTT.

The V gene is TRBV30, the J gene TRBJ1-5; maybe TRBD1 (6 bases). The V end was cut by 3 bases, the J end by 0 bases, with 12 bases between. Germline V gives CDR1 GTSNPN, CDR2 SVGIG (reference sequence). The CDR3 loop spans 15 amino acids. This CDR3 is CAWSWGTHSNQPQHF. In DNA form, the CDR3 reads TGTGCCTGGAGCTGGGGGACACATAGCAATCAGCCCCAGCATTTT.

The chain joins TRBV6-4 to TRBJ2-2; a possible D gene is TRBD2 (6 bases). CDR1 and CDR2 (germline): MRHNA, SNTAGT. CDR3 length: 15 residues. Trimming stripped 0 bases from V and 6 bases from J, with 11 bases between. The CDR3 is CASSDSGGLAGELFF. CDR3 nucleotides: TGTGCCAGCAGTGACTCCGGGGGTCTAGCCGGGGAGCTGTTTTTT.

CDR3 nucleotides: TGCGCCAGCAGCCAACTTCAGCGGGGGGGCCAGGGTGAGCAGTTCTTC. This codes for CASSQLQRGGQGEQFF. The V gene is TRBV4-1, the J gene TRBJ2-1, with TRBD2 matching over 10 bases. The V gene's germline CDR1 is MGHRA and CDR2 YSYEKL. The CDR3 sequence is 16 residues long. J was trimmed by 9 bases and V by 2 bases; bases with no gene match: 10.

This rearrangement joins TRBV2 to TRBJ1-1; 9 bases align to TRBD1. CDR1 SNHLY and CDR2 FYNNEI come from the germline V gene. This CDR3 has 14 amino acids. V gave up 3 bases and J gave up 5 bases; unmatched junction bases: 4. The CDR3 reads CASSEWTGETEAFF. CDR3 DNA sequence: TGTGCCAGCAGTGAGTGGACAGGGGAGACTGAAGCTTTCTTT.

The CDR3 DNA follows: TGCGCCAGCAGCCCACTAGCCCAAAGCTCCTACAATGAGCAGTTCTTC. Amino acid sequence: CASSPLAQSSYNEQFF. This chain links TRBV5-1 with TRBJ2-1, with a tentative D call TRBD2 (6 bases). Trimming removed 4 bases at V and 0 bases at J, with 14 bases between. Per germline, CDR1 SGHRS and CDR2 YFSETQ. The CDR3 sequence is 16 residues long.

This chain connects TRBV4-1 to TRBJ2-1; the D gene is possibly TRBD2 (7 bases). The V and J ends lost 3 bases and 7 bases respectively, with 22 bases between them. Germline CDR1 and CDR2: MGHRA and YSYEKL. This CDR3 has 17 residues. The CDR3 DNA is TGCGCCAGCAGCCACCGAACTAGGGGGGGCCCGGGGAATGAGCAGTTCTTC. Translation: CASSHRTRGGPGNEQFF.